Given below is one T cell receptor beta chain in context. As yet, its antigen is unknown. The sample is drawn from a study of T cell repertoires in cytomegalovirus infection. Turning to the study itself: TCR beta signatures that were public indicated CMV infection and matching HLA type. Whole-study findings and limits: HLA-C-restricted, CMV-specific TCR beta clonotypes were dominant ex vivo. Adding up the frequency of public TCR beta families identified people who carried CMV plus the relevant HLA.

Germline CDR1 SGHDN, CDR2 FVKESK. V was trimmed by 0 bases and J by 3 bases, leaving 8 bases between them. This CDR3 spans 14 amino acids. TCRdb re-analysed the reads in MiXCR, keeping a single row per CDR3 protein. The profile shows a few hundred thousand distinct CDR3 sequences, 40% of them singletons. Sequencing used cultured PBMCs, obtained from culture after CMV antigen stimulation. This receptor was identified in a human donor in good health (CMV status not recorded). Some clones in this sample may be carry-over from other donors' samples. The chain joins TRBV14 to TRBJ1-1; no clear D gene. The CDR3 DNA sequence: TGTGCCAGCAGCCAAGAGCGGCGGGACACTGAAGCTTTCTTT. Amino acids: CASSQERRDTEAFF.